These 28 T cell receptor beta chains originate from one sample sequenced in a study of T cell clonality in common variable immunodeficiency. Clones were sequenced by immunoSEQ multiplex PCR, and TCRdb holds only the in-frame ones, with some missing. The sample yields roughly 50,000 clones, without any singletons. Sequenced material: peripheral blood mononuclear cells. Source of these receptors: a person aged 18 to 75 in good health.

This clone was counted many times. The sequence runs out 3 residues before the end of the CDR3; the remainder is reconstructed from the germline J gene. The chain is built from TRBV2 and TRBJ2-1; 8 bases agree with TRBD2. The germline gives CDR1 SNHLY, CDR2 FYNNEI. The CDR3 loop spans 18 amino acids. Losses at the gene ends were 6 bases for V and 6 bases for J; bases not matched to a gene: 19. CDR3 loop: CASRGGEPGTRGLNEQFF. Partial CDR3 DNA: TGTGCCAGCAGGGGAGGAGAACCCGGGACTAGGGGTCTCAATGAG. The full variable domain, its missing parts supplied by reference TRBV2 and TRBJ2-1, is EPEVTQTPSHQVTQMGQEVILRCVPISNHLYFYWYRQILGQKVEFLVSFYNNEISEKSEIFDDQFSVERPDGSNFTLKIRSTKLEDSAMYFCASRGGEPGTRGLNEQFFGPGTRLTVL.

This clone was observed a few times. With the read ending 3 residues before the CDR3 end, the germline J gene is used to fill in that end. V gene TRBV19 combines with J gene TRBJ1-2, with D possibly matching TRBD1 (5 bases). V lost 5 bases to trimming and J lost 4 bases, with 14 bases between them. Germline V gene data show CDR1 as LNHDA and CDR2 as SQIVND (reference sequence). The CDR3 spans 14 residues. Here the CDR3 reads CASSLAGELYGYTF. CDR3 DNA (partial): TGTGCCAGTAGTCTAGCGGGGGAGCTCTATGGC.

Concerning this clone itself: The read terminates 3 residues before the CDR3 end, so the remaining end is supplied by the germline J gene. The rearrangement uses TRBV18 and TRBJ1-5; 9 bases align to TRBD1. Trimming took 0 bases from V and 1 from J; bases not matched to a gene: 1. The CDR3 contains 16 residues. CDR1 KGHSH and CDR2 LQKENI come from the germline V gene. CDR3 amino acids: CASSPPDRGSNQPQHF. CDR3 DNA, as far as it was read: TGTGCCAGCTCACCACCGGACAGGGGCAGCAATCAGCCC. Filled out from reference TRBV18 and TRBJ1-5, the complete variable domain reads NAGVMQNPRHLVRRRGQEARLRCSPMKGHSHVYWYRQLPEEGLKFMVYLQKENIIDESGMPKERFSAEFPKEGPSILRIQQVVRGDSAAYFCASSPPDRGSNQPQHFGDGTRLSIL.

This clone was found many times. The read comes to an end 3 residues before the CDR3 does, leaving the germline J gene to fill in the end. The genes are TRBV5-1 and TRBJ2-5; 7 nucleotides agree with TRBD2. This CDR3 has 13 residues. V dropped 0 bases and J dropped 5; count of bases not matched to a gene: 1. The germline V gene encodes CDR1 SGHRS and CDR2 YFSETQ. This CDR3 reads CASSLVSGETQYF. The CDR3 bases that were read are TGCGCCAGCAGCTTGGTTAGCGGGGAGACC.

The sample holds many counts of this clone. Coverage ceases 3 residues before the CDR3 finishes, and the germline J gene fills in the end. The V gene is TRBV28, the J gene TRBJ2-7; tentative D call: TRBD1 (5 bases). Germline V gene sequence: CDR1 MDHEN, CDR2 SYDVKM. The CDR3 is 15 amino acids. Trimming left V 3 bases short and J 4 bases short, with 16 bases between. The DNA read from the CDR3 is TGTGCCAGCAGTTTGGCCCAGGGCGTGGATTACGAG. It is translated as CASSLAQGVDYE. The full CDR3 protein is CASSLAQGVDYEQYF. Supplemented by reference TRBV28 and TRBJ2-7, the full variable domain reads DVKVTQSSRYLVKRTGEKVFLECVQDMDHENMFWYRQDPGLGLRLIYFSYDVKMKEKGDIPEGYSVSREKKERFSLILESASTNQTSMYLCASSLAQGVDYEQYFGPGTRLTVT.

This clone has a count of ten or more. The read finishes 3 residues shy of the CDR3 end, and the germline J gene is used to complete it. V gene TRBV29-1 combines with J gene TRBJ2-1, with 7 bases identical to TRBD1. V was pared by 6 bases and J by 5 bases, with 7 bases of the junction left unmatched. Germline values: CDR1 SQVTM, CDR2 ANQGSEA. CDR3 length equals 13 residues. CDR3 protein: CSVAGGHDNEQFF. Partial CDR3 DNA: TGCAGCGTGGCAGGGGGTCACGACAATGAG.

On this clone itself: The read is 3 residues too short to cover the CDR3 end, so that end is filled in from the germline J gene. V usage is TRBV18 and J usage is TRBJ1-2; D is possibly TRBD1 (5 bases). Germline V lookup: CDR1 KGHSH, CDR2 LQKENI. CDR3 length: 15 residues. Here the CDR3 reads CASSPGTSGYNDYTF. CDR3 DNA (partial): TGTGCCAGCTCCCCTGGGACTAGCGGCTACAATGAC.

Ten or more counts support this clone. The CDR3 goes on 3 residues after the read ends, and that part is filled in from the germline J gene. The rearrangement links TRBV7-3 to TRBJ1-2, with 8 nucleotides matching TRBD1. V trimming: 5 bases; J trimming: 7 bases; junction bases outside the gene matches: 9. Germline loops: CDR1 SGHTA, CDR2 FQGTGA. The CDR3 has 14 residues. The chain's CDR3 is CASSPGGESGGYTF. Partial CDR3 DNA: TGTGCCAGCAGCCCAGGGGGCGAATCTGGTGGC. The full variable domain, in which reference TRBV7-3 and TRBJ1-2 provide the parts outside the CDR3, is GAGVSQTPSNKVTEKGKYVELRCDPISGHTALYWYRQSLGQGPEFLIYFQGTGAADDSGLPNDRFFAVRPEGSVSTLKIQRTERGDSAVYLCASSPGGESGGYTFGSGTRLTVV.

This clone occurred many times. The read is 3 residues too short to cover the CDR3 end, so that end is filled in from the germline J gene. V and J are TRBV20-1 and TRBJ2-1; 8 bases fit TRBD1. The junction had 14 bases not matched to a gene; V was cut back by 6 bases and J by 7 bases. The germline V gene has CDR1 DFQATT and CDR2 SNEGSKA (reference sequence). This CDR3 spans 15 amino acids. CDR3 sequence: CSANPGTGARNEQFF. CDR3 bases read: TGCAGTGCAAACCCCGGGACAGGAGCCAGGAATGAG.

In its sample, this clone was seen many times. Read data end 3 residues before the CDR3 end; the end is taken from the germline J gene. The genes are TRBV7-9 and TRBJ2-7; D not certain. Germline assignment: CDR1 SEHNR and CDR2 FQNEAQ (reference sequence). V was trimmed by 2 bases and J by 1 base, leaving 3 bases between them. The CDR3 has 12 residues. The CDR3 region is CASSLPSYEQYF. CDR3 DNA, as far as it was read: TGTGCCAGCAGCTTACCATCCTACGAG.

Many counts were recorded for this clone. Read sequence stops 3 residues before the CDR3 end, and the germline J gene provides the missing end. The rearrangement links TRBV6-4 to TRBJ2-6; maybe TRBD1 (6 bases). The CDR3 has 19 residues. Germline CDR1 MRHNA, CDR2 SNTAGT. V lost 0 bases and J 1 base, leaving 16 bases between the germline ends. CDR3 DNA, as far as it was read: TGTGCCAGCAGTGACTCATGGCAGGGGCTATTGTCTGGGGCCAACGTC. Protein sequence: CASSDSWQGLLSGANV. Given in full, the CDR3 is CASSDSWQGLLSGANVLTF.

This clone was found a few times. The DNA ends 3 residues before the CDR3 does, and the rest of the CDR3 is filled in from the germline J gene. The J gene is TRBJ2-3, the V gene TRBV20-1; weak D call: TRBD2 (5 bases). V was pared by 6 bases and J by 4 bases, with 14 bases between. CDR1 is DFQATT and CDR2 is SNEGSKA in the germline V gene (reference sequence). The CDR3 is 13 residues long. The CDR3 sequence is CSAPYLAADTQYF. Incomplete CDR3 DNA: TGCAGTGCCCCATACCTAGCTGCAGATACG.

This clone was seen repeatedly, ten times or more. The CDR3 goes on 3 residues after the read ends, and that part is filled in from the germline J gene. The chain links TRBV7-2 to TRBJ1-1, with 9 bases fitting TRBD1. Per the germline V gene, CDR1 is SGHTA and CDR2 is FQGNSA. The CDR3 contains 14 residues. V dropped 3 bases and J dropped 1; count of bases not matched to a gene: 0. The CDR3 bases that were read are TGTGCCAGCAGCTTGGACAGGGGGAACACTGAA. This encodes CASSLDRGNTE. The full CDR3 sequence reads CASSLDRGNTEAFF. Based on the CDR3 plus reference TRBV7-2 and TRBJ1-1, the full variable domain is GAGVSQSPSNKVTEKGKDVELRCDPISGHTALYWYRQSLGQGLEFLIYFQGNSAPDKSGLPSDRFSAERTGGSVSTLTIQRTQQEDSAVYLCASSLDRGNTEAFFGQGTRLTVV.

This clone occurred many times. From the germline J gene comes the end of the CDR3, since the read stops 3 residues before it. The chain carries TRBV18 and TRBJ2-3; tentative D call: TRBD2 (6 bases). Germline V gene data show CDR1 as KGHSH and CDR2 as LQKENI. V gave up 2 bases and J gave up 0 bases, with 15 bases separating them. This CDR3 spans 17 amino acids. The CDR3 loop is CASSPSGGRPSTDTQYF. CDR3 bases read: TGTGCCAGCTCACCATCCGGAGGGCGACCTAGCACAGATACG.

There are many counts of this clone. The CDR3 goes on 3 residues after the read ends, and that part is filled in from the germline J gene. The gene calls are TRBV11-2 and TRBJ2-2; D possibly corresponds to TRBD1 (6 bases). Per the germline V gene, CDR1 is SGHAT and CDR2 is FQNNGV. The V gene lost 6 bases and the J gene lost 4 bases, with 15 bases spanning the gap. CDR3 length: 15 amino acids. CDR3 region: CASRRPGQLTGELFF. CDR3 DNA, as far as it was read: TGTGCCAGCAGAAGACCGGGACAACTCACCGGGGAG.

In its sample, this clone was seen many times. The read ends 3 residues before the CDR3 terminus; that terminus is restored from the germline J gene. The gene calls are TRBV2 and TRBJ2-3, with 8 bases identical to TRBD2. This CDR3 spans 18 amino acids. CDR1 is SNHLY and CDR2 is FYNNEI in the germline V gene. Trimming at V came to 4 bases and at J to 2 bases, leaving 14 bases not matched to a gene. CDR3 DNA, as far as it was read: TGTGCCAGCAGTGGCCGCATAGCTGGCGGGAGGTTCACAGATACG. Protein sequence: CASSGRIAGGRFTDT. Given in full, the CDR3 is CASSGRIAGGRFTDTQYF. Supplemented by reference TRBV2 and TRBJ2-3, the full variable domain reads EPEVTQTPSHQVTQMGQEVILRCVPISNHLYFYWYRQILGQKVEFLVSFYNNEISEKSEIFDDQFSVERPDGSNFTLKIRSTKLEDSAMYFCASSGRIAGGRFTDTQYFGPGTRLTVL.

This clone was observed many times. The read halts 3 residues ahead of the CDR3 end, with the missing end drawn from the germline J gene. The rearrangement joins TRBV7-2 to TRBJ1-5; D unclear. Germline values: CDR1 SGHTA, CDR2 FQGNSA. The CDR3 runs to 12 residues. Deletions cut 1 base from V and 7 bases from J, with 5 bases between. CDR3: CASSLVQQPQHF. The sequenced part of the CDR3 DNA is TGTGCCAGCAGCTTAGTACAACAGCCC.

Many counts were recorded for this clone. The CDR3 is cut off 3 residues early in the read; its end comes from the germline J gene. J is TRBJ2-7 and V is TRBV2; TRBD2 matches 9 bases. After removal of 8 bases from V and 3 bases from J, the junction contained 8 bases not matched to a gene. Germline CDR1 SNHLY, CDR2 FYNNEI. The CDR3 runs 14 residues. CDR3: CASGLAGKDYEQYF. The CDR3 bases that were read are TGTGCCAGCGGGCTAGCGGGGAAGGACTACGAG.

Only a few counts were recorded for this clone. Read data end 3 residues before the CDR3 end; the end is taken from the germline J gene. J is TRBJ1-2 and V is TRBV5-1; tentatively, D is TRBD1 (6 bases). The CDR3 runs 15 residues. Between the trimmed V and J ends, which lost 4 bases and 4 bases, there was a span of 17 bases. Germline loops: CDR1 SGHRS, CDR2 YFSETQ. CDR3 DNA (partial): TGCGCCAGCAGCACGGATGGGTCCAGGGGCTATGGC. Translation gives CASSTDGSRGYG. The entire CDR3 sequence reads CASSTDGSRGYGYTF.

This clone was recorded at least ten times. The read ends 3 residues shy of where the CDR3 ends; the end is completed using the germline J gene. This rearrangement joins TRBV6-2 or TRBV6-3 to TRBJ1-1, with D possibly being TRBD1 (6 bases). Germline V lookup: CDR1 MNHEY, CDR2 SVGEGT. This CDR3 is built from 13 residues. Trimming pared 5 bases from V and 7 bases from J, leaving 14 bases between. The covered CDR3 bases are TGTGCCAGCAGTCTATGGACAGAAAGTGAA. The encoded protein is CASSLWTESE. The CDR3 as a whole reads CASSLWTESEAFF.

This clone was recorded many times. Sequencing ends 3 residues short of the CDR3 end; the germline J gene provides the rest. This rearrangement joins TRBV7-9 to TRBJ2-3; TRBD2 aligns across 7 bases. CDR1 and CDR2 from the germline V gene are SEHNR and FQNEAQ (reference sequence). This CDR3 spans 15 amino acids. Trimming took 3 bases from V and 2 from J; bases not matched to a gene: 5. The CDR3 is CASSLSSGPTDTQYF. Partial CDR3 DNA: TGTGCCAGCAGCTTGTCTAGCGGACCCACAGATACG.

This clone was observed at least ten times. Read data end 3 residues before the CDR3 end; the end is taken from the germline J gene. The V call is TRBV18, the J call TRBJ1-4; 7 bases fit TRBD1. Germline V gene lookup returns CDR1 KGHSH and CDR2 LQKENI. This CDR3 comprises 14 residues. V lost 1 base and J lost 5; bases outside the gene matches: 1. The DNA read from the CDR3 is TGTGCCAGCTCACCACAGGGGGCGAATGAAAAA. It is translated as CASSPQGANEK. The entire CDR3 is CASSPQGANEKLFF. The full variable domain, completed using reference TRBV18 and TRBJ1-4, is NAGVMQNPRHLVRRRGQEARLRCSPMKGHSHVYWYRQLPEEGLKFMVYLQKENIIDESGMPKERFSAEFPKEGPSILRIQQVVRGDSAAYFCASSPQGANEKLFFGSGTQLSVL.

This clone was seen at least ten times. The missing CDR3 end, 3 residues past where the read stops, is filled in from the germline J gene. This chain uses TRBV30 with TRBJ1-2; TRBD1 aligns across 9 bases. Germline assignment: CDR1 GTSNPN and CDR2 SVGIG (reference sequence). The CDR3 is 14 amino acids. Losses at the gene ends were 3 bases for V and 5 bases for J; bases not matched to a gene: 7. CDR3: CAWRPPGQGYGYTF. The CDR3 DNA, read in part, is TGTGCCTGGAGACCCCCGGGACAGGGTTATGGC.

This clone was seen at least ten times. The CDR3 end is not reached by the read, which stops 3 residues before it; the germline J gene fills it in. The chain couples TRBV12-3 or TRBV12-4 to TRBJ2-3, with 8 bases identical to TRBD2. V shed 6 bases, J shed 4 bases, and the junction held 6 bases outside the gene matches. The CDR3 extends over 14 amino acids. CDR3 sequence: CASSLSGSADTQYF. CDR3 DNA (partial): TGTGCCAGCAGCTTGAGCGGGAGTGCAGATACG.

This clone was observed at least ten times. The read ends 3 residues shy of where the CDR3 ends; the end is completed using the germline J gene. The same CDR3 arises from other DNA sequences in this sample as well. V is TRBV4-2 and J is TRBJ1-3, with D perhaps TRBD1 (6 bases). V lost 0 bases, J lost 1 base, and 22 bases lay in between. CDR3 size: 20 residues. Per germline, CDR1 LGHNA and CDR2 YNFKEQ. The CDR3 DNA, read in part, is TGTGCCAGCAGCCAAGACCCATTTCAAGACAGGATTCTTTCTGGAAACACC. Protein sequence: CASSQDPFQDRILSGNT. The whole CDR3 region reads CASSQDPFQDRILSGNTIYF.

This clone was seen more than once but under ten times. The read comes to an end 3 residues before the CDR3 does, leaving the germline J gene to fill in the end. This sequence joins TRBV11-3 and TRBJ2-3; 7 bases fit TRBD1. Germline V gene data show CDR1 as SGHNT and CDR2 as YENEEA. V lost 5 bases and J lost 4; bases outside the gene matches: 9. CDR3 length: 15 amino acids. The part of the CDR3 DNA that was read is TGTGCCAGCAGCAAGACGGCGACAGGGCCAGATACG. Its translation: CASSKTATGPDT. The CDR3 reads in full as CASSKTATGPDTQYF.

This clone has at least ten counts. The read stops 3 residues short of the end of the CDR3; the missing end is completed from the germline J gene. The chain links TRBV12-3 or TRBV12-4 to TRBJ1-5, with D perhaps TRBD1 (5 bases). The V and J ends lost 7 bases and 1 base respectively, with 14 bases between them. The CDR3 loop spans 15 amino acids. The sequenced part of the CDR3 DNA is TGTGCCAGCAACAAAAGGGGTGACAGCAATCAGCCC. Its translation: CASNKRGDSNQP. The CDR3 reads in full as CASNKRGDSNQPQHF.

In this sample, this clone turned up many times. The read ends 3 residues before the CDR3 terminus; that terminus is restored from the germline J gene. The chain links TRBV9 to TRBJ2-5; 7 bases line up with TRBD1. Germline CDR1 reads SGDLS; CDR2 reads YYNGEE. This CDR3 is built from 14 residues. The junction had 3 bases not matched to a gene; V was cut back by 4 bases and J by 0 bases. The part of the CDR3 DNA that was read is TGTGCCAGCAGCTTCGGGACAGACCAAGAGACC. As protein: CASSFGTDQET. The CDR3 in its entirety is CASSFGTDQETQYF. Full variable domain (remainder filled in from reference TRBV9 and TRBJ2-5): DSGVTQTPKHLITATGQRVTLRCSPRSGDLSVYWYQQSLDQGLQFLIQYYNGEERAKGNILERFSAQQFPDLHSELNLSSLELGDSALYFCASSFGTDQETQYFGPGTRLLVL.